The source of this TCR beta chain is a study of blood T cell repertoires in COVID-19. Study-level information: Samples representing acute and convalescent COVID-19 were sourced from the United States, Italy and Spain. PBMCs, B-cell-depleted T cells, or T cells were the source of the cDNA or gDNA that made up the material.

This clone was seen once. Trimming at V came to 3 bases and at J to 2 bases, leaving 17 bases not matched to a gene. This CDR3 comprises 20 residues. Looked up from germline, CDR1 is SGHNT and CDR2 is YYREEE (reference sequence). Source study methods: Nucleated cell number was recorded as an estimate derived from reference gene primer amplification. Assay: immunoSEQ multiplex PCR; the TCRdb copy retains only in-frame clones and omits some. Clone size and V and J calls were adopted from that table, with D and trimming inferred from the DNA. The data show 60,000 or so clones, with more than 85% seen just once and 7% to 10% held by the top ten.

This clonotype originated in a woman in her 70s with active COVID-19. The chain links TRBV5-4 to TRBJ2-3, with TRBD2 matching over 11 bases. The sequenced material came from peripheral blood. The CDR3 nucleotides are TGTGCCAGCAGCTCGGGGGGACTAGCGGCCCTTTCTAGGTCCACAGATACGCAGTATTTT. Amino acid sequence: CASSSGGLAALSRSTDTQYF. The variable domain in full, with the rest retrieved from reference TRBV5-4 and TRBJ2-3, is ETGVTQSPTHLIKTRGQQVTLRCSSQSGHNTVSWYQQALGQGPQFIFQYYREEENGRGNFPPRFSGLQFPNYSSELNVNALELDDSALYLCASSSGGLAALSRSTDTQYFGPGTRLTVL.